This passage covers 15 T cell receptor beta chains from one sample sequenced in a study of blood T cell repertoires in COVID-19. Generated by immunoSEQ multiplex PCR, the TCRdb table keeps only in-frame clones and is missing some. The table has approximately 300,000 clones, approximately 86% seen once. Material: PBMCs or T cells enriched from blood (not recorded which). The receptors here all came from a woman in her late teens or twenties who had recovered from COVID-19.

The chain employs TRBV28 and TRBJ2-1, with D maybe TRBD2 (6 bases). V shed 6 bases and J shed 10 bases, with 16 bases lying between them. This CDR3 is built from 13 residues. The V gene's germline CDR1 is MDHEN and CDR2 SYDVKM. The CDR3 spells CASSLRELREQFF. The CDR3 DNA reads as TGTGCCAGCAGCTTACGGGAGCTTAGGGAGCAGTTCTTC.

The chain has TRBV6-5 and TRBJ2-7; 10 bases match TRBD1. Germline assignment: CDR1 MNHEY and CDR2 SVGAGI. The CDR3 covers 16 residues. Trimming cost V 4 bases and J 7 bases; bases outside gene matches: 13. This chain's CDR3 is CASSLKPSDRGREQYF. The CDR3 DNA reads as TGTGCCAGCAGTTTGAAACCTAGTGACAGGGGGCGGGAGCAGTACTTC.

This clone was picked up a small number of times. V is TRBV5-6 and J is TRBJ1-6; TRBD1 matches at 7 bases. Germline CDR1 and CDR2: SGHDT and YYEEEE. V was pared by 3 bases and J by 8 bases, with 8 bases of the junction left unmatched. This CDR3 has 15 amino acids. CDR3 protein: CASSWGVGTDSPLHF. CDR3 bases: TGTGCCAGCAGCTGGGGGGTCGGGACAGATTCACCCCTCCACTTT. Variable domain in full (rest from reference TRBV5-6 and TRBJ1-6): DAGVTQSPTHLIKTRGQQVTLRCSPKSGHDTVSWYQQALGQGPQFIFQYYEEEERQRGNFPDRFSGHQFPNYSSELNVNALLLGDSALYLCASSWGVGTDSPLHFGNGTRLTVT.

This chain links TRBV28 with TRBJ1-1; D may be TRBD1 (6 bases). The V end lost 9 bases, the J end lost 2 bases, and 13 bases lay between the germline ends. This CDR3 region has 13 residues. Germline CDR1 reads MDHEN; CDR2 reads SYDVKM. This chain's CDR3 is CASYRVTNTEAFF. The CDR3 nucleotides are TGTGCCAGTTACAGGGTCACTAACACTGAAGCTTTCTTT.

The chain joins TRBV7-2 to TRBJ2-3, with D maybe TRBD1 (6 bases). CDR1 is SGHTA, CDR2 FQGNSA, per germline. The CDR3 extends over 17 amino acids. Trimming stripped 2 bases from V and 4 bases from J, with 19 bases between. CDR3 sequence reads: CASSLKAFVRGPDTQYF. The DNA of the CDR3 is TGTGCCAGCAGCTTAAAGGCATTTGTCAGGGGCCCAGATACGCAGTATTTT.

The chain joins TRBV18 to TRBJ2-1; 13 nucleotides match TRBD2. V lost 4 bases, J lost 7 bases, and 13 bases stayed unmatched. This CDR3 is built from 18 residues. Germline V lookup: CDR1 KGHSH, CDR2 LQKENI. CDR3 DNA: TGTGCCAGCTCACTACAGGGACTAGCGGGATACCTCTGGAATGAGCAGTTCTTC. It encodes CASSLQGLAGYLWNEQFF.

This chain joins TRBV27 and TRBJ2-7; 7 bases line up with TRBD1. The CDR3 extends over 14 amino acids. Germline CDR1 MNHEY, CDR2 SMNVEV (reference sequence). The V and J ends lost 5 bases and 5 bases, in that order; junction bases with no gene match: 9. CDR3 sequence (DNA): TGTGCCAGCAGTCTAACAGGGGTCATCCACGAGCAGTACTTC. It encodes CASSLTGVIHEQYF.

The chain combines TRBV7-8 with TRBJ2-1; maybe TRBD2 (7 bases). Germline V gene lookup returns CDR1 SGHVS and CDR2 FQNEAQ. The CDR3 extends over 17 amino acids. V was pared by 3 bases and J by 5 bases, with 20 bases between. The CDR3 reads CASSFPRGGSGNNEQFF. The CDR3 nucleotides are TGTGCCAGCAGCTTCCCGCGCGGGGGCTCGGGGAACAATGAGCAGTTCTTC.

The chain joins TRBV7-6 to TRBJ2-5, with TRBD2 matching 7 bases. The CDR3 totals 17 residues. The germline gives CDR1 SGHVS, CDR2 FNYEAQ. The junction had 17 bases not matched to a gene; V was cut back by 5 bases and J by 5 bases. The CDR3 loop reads CASSPGSSGGWRETQYF. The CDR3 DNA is TGTGCCAGCAGCCCAGGGTCTAGCGGTGGATGGAGGGAGACCCAGTACTTC.

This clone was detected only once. CDR3 nucleotides: TGTGCCTGGAGTGTCTTTTGGGACACTGGGTATGGCTACACCTTC. It translates to CAWSVFWDTGYGYTF. This chain uses TRBV30 with TRBJ1-2, with D possibly being TRBD1 (6 bases). The germline gives CDR1 GTSNPN, CDR2 SVGIG (reference sequence). Trimming removed 0 bases at V and 5 bases at J, with 16 bases between. CDR3 length: 15 residues.

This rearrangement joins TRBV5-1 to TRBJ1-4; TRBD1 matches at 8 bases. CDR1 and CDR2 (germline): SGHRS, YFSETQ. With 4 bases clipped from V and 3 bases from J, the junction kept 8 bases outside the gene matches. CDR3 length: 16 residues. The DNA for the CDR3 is TGCGCCAGCAGCCCCCACGGACAGGGATCTAATGAAAAACTGTTTTTT. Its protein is CASSPHGQGSNEKLFF.

CDR3 DNA: TGCGCCAGCAGTGGGACAGGCCCCGTACCTTACGAGCAGTACTTC. Translating it yields CASSGTGPVPYEQYF. The chain carries TRBV10-1 and TRBJ2-7; 7 positions match TRBD1. The J segment lost 4 bases and the V segment lost 4 bases, leaving 10 bases of the junction unmatched. Per germline, CDR1 WNHNN and CDR2 SYGVQD (reference sequence). CDR3 length: 15 residues.

The CDR3 nucleotides read TGTGCCAGCAGCTTAACCCCCGGACTAGCGGAACAAGAGACCCAGTACTTC. Amino acid sequence: CASSLTPGLAEQETQYF. V usage is TRBV7-3 and J usage is TRBJ2-5; 10 nucleotides align to TRBD2. The CDR3 is made up of 17 amino acids. V lost 0 bases and J lost 2; bases outside the gene matches: 6. Germline values: CDR1 SGHTA, CDR2 FQGTGA.

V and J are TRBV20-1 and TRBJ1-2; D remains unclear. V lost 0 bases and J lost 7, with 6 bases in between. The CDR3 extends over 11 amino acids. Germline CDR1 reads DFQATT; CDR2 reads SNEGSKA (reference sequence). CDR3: CSAREAFGYTF. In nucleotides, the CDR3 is TGCAGTGCTAGAGAGGCTTTTGGCTACACCTTC.

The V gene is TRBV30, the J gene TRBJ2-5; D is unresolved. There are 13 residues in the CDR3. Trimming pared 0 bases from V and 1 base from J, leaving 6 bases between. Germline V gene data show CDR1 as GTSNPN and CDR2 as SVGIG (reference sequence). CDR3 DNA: TGTGCCTGGAGTGTATCGAGCCAAGAGACCCAGTACTTC. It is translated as CAWSVSSQETQYF.